The 20 T cell receptor beta chains reported below all come from one sample, sequenced in a study of vaccination and CD4 T cells after COVID-19. No antigen is known for these receptors. Described treatment: roughly 10-day PBMC culture with coronavirus spike peptide pools or control peptides (ViraFEST assay). Sequence data for DNA of cultured CD4+ T cells were generated by the Oncomine TCR Beta short-read assay. From the PCR reads, TCRdb called clonotypes with MiXCR, one entry per CDR3 protein. The repertoire has more than 13,000 distinct CDR3 sequences, about 56% of them found once; the top ten carry approximately 4.6%. The sequencing here drew on CD4+ T cells from blood, cultured in vitro, taken before SARS-CoV-2 vaccination. The receptor set was obtained from a human donor who had recovered from COVID-19.

This chain uses TRBV25-1 with TRBJ1-2; the D gene is possibly TRBD1 (5 bases). The V gene lost 4 bases and the J gene lost 3 bases, with 12 bases spanning the gap. Germline V CDR1 and CDR2: MGHDK, SYGVNS. The CDR3 has 14 residues. The CDR3: CASSGWTLDYGYTF. The CDR3 nucleotides read TGTGCCAGCAGTGGATGGACATTAGACTATGGCTACACCTTC.

This clonotype showed up just a few times. This chain connects TRBV20-1 to TRBJ2-5; unclear D gene. Per the germline V gene, CDR1 is DFQATT and CDR2 is SNEGSKA (reference sequence). Trimming stripped 5 bases from V and 4 bases from J, with 20 bases between. CDR3 length: 15 amino acids. The CDR3 spells CSAVLRISARETQYF. The DNA of the CDR3 is TGCAGTGCTGTATTACGGATTTCGGCCAGAGAGACCCAGTACTTC.

V usage is TRBV27 and J usage is TRBJ1-2, with D hard to call. CDR3 length: 16 amino acids. Trimming removed 3 bases from V and 3 bases from J, with 17 bases in between. Germline V gives CDR1 MNHEY, CDR2 SMNVEV (reference sequence). The CDR3 reads CASSLQASKVHYGYTF. CDR3 bases: TGTGCCAGCAGTTTGCAGGCCTCAAAAGTCCACTATGGCTACACCTTC.

The CDR3 DNA is TGCGCCAGCAGTGGGGGGTCCTCCCGGGATGAGCAGTTCTTC. This translates into CASSGGSSRDEQFF. J is TRBJ2-1 and V is TRBV10-1; D possibly uses TRBD1 or TRBD2 (5 bases each). V was shortened by 4 bases and J by 8 bases, with 15 bases between the two germline ends. CDR3 length: 14 amino acids. CDR1 WNHNN and CDR2 SYGVQD come from the germline V gene (reference sequence).

The chain carries TRBV4-2 and TRBJ1-2; maybe TRBD1 (6 bases). Trimming shortened V by 0 bases and J by 7 bases, and 18 bases separated the two germline ends. Germline CDR1 reads LGHNA; CDR2 reads YNFKEQ. The length of the CDR3 is 16 residues. The CDR3 loop is CASSQDLGSGEGGYTF. CDR3 DNA: TGTGCCAGCAGCCAAGATCTAGGGTCAGGGGAAGGTGGCTACACCTTC.

The chain has TRBV6-1 and TRBJ2-1; D perhaps matches TRBD2 (5 bases). V was clipped by 1 base and J by 0 bases, with 13 bases between them. The germline CDR1 and CDR2 sequences are MNHNS and SASEGT. This CDR3 is 17 amino acids long. The DNA of the CDR3 is TGTGCCAGCAGTGAAGAGAGGGCCTTCAGCTCCTACAATGAGCAGTTCTTC. As protein: CASSEERAFSSYNEQFF.

J is TRBJ2-5 and V is TRBV7-2; no reliable D call. The length of the CDR3 is 14 residues. The V end was cut by 1 base, the J end by 4 bases, with 10 bases between. Germline V gene sequence: CDR1 SGHTA, CDR2 FQGNSA. CDR3 protein: CASSLEVIGETQYF. CDR3 nucleotides: TGTGCCAGCAGCTTAGAAGTAATAGGAGAGACCCAGTACTTC.

In DNA, the CDR3 is TGTGCCAGTAGACCGGTTCCCCAGGGGCAACACAATGAGCAGTTCTTC. Its protein product is CASRPVPQGQHNEQFF. V and J are TRBV19 and TRBJ2-1, with a possible D match to TRBD1 (6 bases). CDR1 is LNHDA and CDR2 is SQIVND in the germline V gene (reference sequence). CDR3 length equals 16 residues. Between the trimmed V and J ends, which lost 6 bases and 5 bases, there was a span of 20 bases.

CDR3 in DNA: TGTGCCAGCAGTTTATGGGCTAGCGGGAATGAGCAGTTCTTC. As protein: CASSLWASGNEQFF. The rearrangement uses TRBV28 and TRBJ2-1; TRBD2 agrees at 8 bases. Germline CDR1 and CDR2: MDHEN and SYDVKM. This CDR3 contains 14 residues. Trimming removed 0 bases from V and 7 bases from J; junction bases left unmatched: 2.

The chain employs TRBV6-1 and TRBJ2-2, with 9 bases lining up with TRBD2. Germline CDR1 reads MNHNS; CDR2 reads SASEGT. V dropped 6 bases and J dropped 6; count of bases not matched to a gene: 5. The CDR3 is made up of 14 amino acids. CDR3 sequence: CASRAGGPSGELFF. The CDR3 DNA sequence: TGTGCCAGCAGGGCGGGAGGGCCCTCCGGGGAGCTGTTTTTT.

This clonotype was recorded a few times. The rearrangement joins TRBV19 to TRBJ1-2; perhaps TRBD1 as D (5 bases). Trimming cost V 4 bases and J 4 bases, with 10 bases left between them. CDR1 is LNHDA, CDR2 SQIVND, per germline (reference sequence). This CDR3 spans 13 amino acids. The DNA for the CDR3 is TGTGCCAGTAGTAGCAGGGACGGCTATGGCTACACCTTC. This encodes CASSSRDGYGYTF. Using reference TRBV19 and TRBJ1-2 for the parts outside the CDR3, the full variable domain is DGGITQSPKYLFRKEGQNVTLSCEQNLNHDAMYWYRQDPGQGLRLIYYSQIVNDFQKGDIAEGYSVSREKKESFPLTVTSAQKNPTAFYLCASSSRDGYGYTFGSGTRLTVV.

A note on this clonotype: One junction end does not reproduce the germline sequence, and a read error may be involved. The chain is built from TRBV20-1 and TRBJ1-1; D unclear. CDR1 is DFQATT and CDR2 is SNEGSKA in the germline V gene (reference sequence). The CDR3 is 8 amino acids. The CDR3 here is CSANKFRF. CDR3 nucleotide sequence: TGCAGTGCTAATAAATTTAGATTT.

The gene calls are TRBV7-2 and TRBJ2-1; TRBD2 matches 8 bases. Trimming cost V 5 bases and J 7 bases; bases outside gene matches: 7. CDR1 is SGHTA and CDR2 is FQGNSA in the germline V gene. The length of the CDR3 is 14 residues. CDR3 loop: CASSTSGRRNEQFF. The DNA of the CDR3 is TGTGCCAGCAGCACCAGCGGGAGAAGAAATGAGCAGTTCTTC.

The sample holds a few counts of this clonotype. The rearrangement joins TRBV20-1 to TRBJ1-5; D remains ambiguous. V lost 1 base and J lost 4, with 8 bases in between. The CDR3 loop spans 13 amino acids. The germline gives CDR1 DFQATT, CDR2 SNEGSKA (reference sequence). CDR3 loop: CSARVPGNQPQHF. The CDR3 DNA follows: TGCAGTGCTAGAGTCCCGGGAAATCAGCCCCAGCATTTT.

This chain connects TRBV5-1 to TRBJ1-2, with a possible D match to TRBD1 (5 bases). Germline values: CDR1 SGHRS, CDR2 YFSETQ. The CDR3 covers 13 residues. Trimming shortened V by 3 bases and J by 2 bases, and 8 bases separated the two germline ends. For the CDR3, the DNA is TGCGCCAGCAGCTCGCGGACAAACTATGGCTACACCTTC. This translates into CASSSRTNYGYTF.

This clonotype was picked up a small number of times. This chain uses TRBV29-1 with TRBJ1-2; no reliable D call. Trimming stripped 4 bases from V and 4 bases from J, with 7 bases between. This CDR3 is 11 amino acids long. CDR1 SQVTM and CDR2 ANQGSEA come from the germline V gene. The CDR3 loop reads CSVVRGYGYTF. CDR3 in DNA: TGCAGCGTTGTCCGAGGCTATGGCTACACCTTC.

This clonotype was seen a few times. The chain combines TRBV19 with TRBJ2-3; unclear D gene. V was cut by 6 bases and J by 6 bases, with 10 bases left in between. This CDR3 has 12 amino acids. Germline CDR1 and CDR2: LNHDA and SQIVND (reference sequence). As DNA, the CDR3 is TGTGCCAGTAGAATCTCCGGGGATACGCAGTATTTT. Protein: CASRISGDTQYF.

This clonotype was seen a few times. The chain uses TRBV6-1 and TRBJ2-7; D may match TRBD1 or TRBD2 (5 bases each). The germline gives CDR1 MNHNS, CDR2 SASEGT. The ends were cut back, 3 bases at V and 0 bases at J, with 15 bases in the middle. The CDR3 runs 16 residues. The CDR3 DNA follows: TGTGCCAGCAGTGACGCCGGGACCGCCAGCTCCTACGAGCAGTACTTC. Translating it yields CASSDAGTASSYEQYF.

This clonotype came up a few times. The J gene is TRBJ2-7, the V gene TRBV29-1; 8 nucleotides align to TRBD2. This CDR3 is built from 12 residues. V dropped 4 bases and J dropped 5; count of bases not matched to a gene: 4. Germline V gene sequence: CDR1 SQVTM, CDR2 ANQGSEA. CDR3 region: CSVVSGSDEQYF. CDR3 DNA sequence: TGCAGCGTTGTAAGCGGGAGCGACGAGCAGTACTTC.

This clonotype was observed a few times. The chain combines TRBV7-8 with TRBJ1-1; weak D call: TRBD1 (6 bases). V lost 1 base to trimming and J lost 5 bases, with 8 bases between them. Germline V lookup: CDR1 SGHVS, CDR2 FQNEAQ. This CDR3 comprises 13 residues. As DNA, the CDR3 is TGTGCCAGCAGCTTAGACAGGGCGACTGAAGCTTTCTTT. Residues: CASSLDRATEAFF.